This TCR beta chain comes out of a study of blood T cell repertoires in COVID-19. Across the study: In each case, the material was cDNA or gDNA derived from T cells, B-cell-depleted T cells, or PBMCs.

The CDR3 contains 11 residues. Germline CDR1 SGHDN, CDR2 FVKESK. Trimming took off 0 bases at V and 10 bases at J, with 7 bases between the two ends. Authors' analysis steps: Amplified reference gene primers provided the basis for estimating nucleated cell counts. TCRdb's table, derived via immunoSEQ multiplex PCR, lists solely in-frame clones and lacks some. Clonal size and the V and J genes are those of that table, whereas D and trimming came from the DNA. The table records about 240,000 clones, around four fifths of them present only once. V and J are TRBV14 and TRBJ2-7, with D uncertain. The sample consisted of peripheral blood. The receptor comes from a man aged 50-59 years with acute or convalescent COVID-19. CDR3 residues: CASSQESRQYF. The CDR3 bases are TGTGCCAGCAGCCAAGAATCGCGTCAGTACTTC.